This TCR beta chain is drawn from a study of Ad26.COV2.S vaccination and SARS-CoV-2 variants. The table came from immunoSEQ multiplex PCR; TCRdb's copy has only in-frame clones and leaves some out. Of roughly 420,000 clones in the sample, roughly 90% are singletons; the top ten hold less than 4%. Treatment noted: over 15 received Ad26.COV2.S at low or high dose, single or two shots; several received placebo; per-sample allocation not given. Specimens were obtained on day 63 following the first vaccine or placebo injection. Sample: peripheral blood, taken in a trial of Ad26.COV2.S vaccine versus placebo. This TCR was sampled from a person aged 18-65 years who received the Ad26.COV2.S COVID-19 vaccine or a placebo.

CDR3: CATSGTGGRNTEAFF. In DNA, the CDR3 is TGTGCCACCAGTGGGACAGGGGGAAGGAACACTGAAGCTTTCTTT. This sequence joins TRBV24-1 and TRBJ1-1; 10 nucleotides agree with TRBD1. This CDR3 is built from 15 residues. V trimming: 5 bases; J trimming: 1 base; junction bases outside the gene matches: 3. Germline V gives CDR1 KGHDR, CDR2 SFDVKD.